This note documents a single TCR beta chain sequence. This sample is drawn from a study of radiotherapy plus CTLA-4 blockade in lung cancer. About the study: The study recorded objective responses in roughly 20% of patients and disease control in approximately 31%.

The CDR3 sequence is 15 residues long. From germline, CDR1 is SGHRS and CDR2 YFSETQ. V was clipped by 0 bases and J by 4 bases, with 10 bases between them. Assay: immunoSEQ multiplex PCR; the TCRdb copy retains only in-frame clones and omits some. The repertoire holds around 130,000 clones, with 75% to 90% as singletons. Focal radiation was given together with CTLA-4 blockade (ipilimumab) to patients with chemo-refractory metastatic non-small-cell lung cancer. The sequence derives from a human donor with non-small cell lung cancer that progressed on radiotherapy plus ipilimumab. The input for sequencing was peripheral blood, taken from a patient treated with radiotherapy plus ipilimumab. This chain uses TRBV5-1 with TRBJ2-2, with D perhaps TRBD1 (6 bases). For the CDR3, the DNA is TGCGCCAGCAGCTTGGTAGGACAGAGCACCGGGGAGCTGTTTTTT. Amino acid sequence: CASSLVGQSTGELFF.